One and the same sample provided the 21 T cell receptor beta chains below, sequenced in a study of blood T cells in healthy people across ages. Next came a second PCR, run for about 7 to 12 cycles, which used a sample-barcoded 5' primer along with a J-beta primer mix. MiXCR, run by TCRdb on the 5' RACE reads, gives a single entry per CDR3 protein. The table lists 380,000 or so distinct CDR3 sequences, roughly half of them singletons. The material sequenced was blood. All receptors derive from a man in his 60s in good health.

The chain employs TRBV6-6 and TRBJ1-2; D may be TRBD1 (5 bases). Germline V gene lookup returns CDR1 MNHNY and CDR2 SVGAGI (reference sequence). Trimming shortened V by 5 bases and J by 2 bases, and 15 bases separated the two germline ends. This CDR3 has 15 residues. The CDR3 bases are TGTGCCAGCAGTACCCGGGACGGAGGAAACTATGGCTACACCTTC. It yields the protein CASSTRDGGNYGYTF.

This chain joins TRBV4-3 and TRBJ2-4; 8 bases fit TRBD1. The J call could be wrong; TRBJ2-7 is a better fit for the DNA end. CDR1 is LGHNA and CDR2 is YSLEER in the germline V gene. This CDR3 region has 15 residues. CDR3 sequence reads: CASSSQDRAGYEQYF. The CDR3 nucleotides are TGCGCCAGCAGCTCTCAGGACAGGGCTGGGTACGAGCAGTACTTC.

The chain couples TRBV7-2 to TRBJ1-6; D possibly corresponds to TRBD1 (5 bases). Trimming stripped 6 bases from V and 8 bases from J, with 14 bases between. The CDR3 spans 14 residues. Germline V gene lookup returns CDR1 SGHTA and CDR2 FQGNSA. The CDR3 DNA follows: TGTGCCAGCAGTGCAGGGATCCCCTATTCACCCCTCCACTTT. Amino acid sequence: CASSAGIPYSPLHF.

The chain has TRBV6-5 and TRBJ2-3; 11 bases are a match to TRBD1. J was trimmed by 2 bases and V by 7 bases; bases with no gene match: 5. The CDR3 length is 15 residues. In germline, CDR1 is MNHEY, CDR2 SVGAGI. The CDR3 is CASNPGQGATDTQYF. CDR3 DNA sequence: TGTGCCAGCAACCCCGGACAGGGGGCCACAGATACGCAGTATTTT.

The rearrangement links TRBV24-1 to TRBJ2-1, with D possibly being TRBD1 (6 bases). V was shortened by 0 bases and J by 7 bases, with 15 bases between the two germline ends. This CDR3 is 16 amino acids long. In germline, CDR1 is KGHDR, CDR2 SFDVKD. This CDR3 is CATSDLQGIGANEQFF. Written as DNA, the CDR3 is TGTGCCACCAGTGATTTGCAGGGGATCGGGGCTAATGAGCAGTTCTTC.

This clonotype was counted between two and nine times. The chain couples TRBV7-2 to TRBJ2-3; D gene ambiguous. V lost 4 bases to trimming and J lost 3 bases, with 14 bases between them. The CDR3 runs to 15 residues. Looked up from germline, CDR1 is SGHTA and CDR2 is FQGNSA. Here the CDR3 reads CASSSSRTETDTQYF. CDR3 nucleotide sequence: TGTGCCAGCAGCTCCAGTAGGACGGAGACAGATACGCAGTATTTT.

The chain joins TRBV12-3 or TRBV12-4 to TRBJ1-1; 10 positions match TRBD1. J lost 5 bases, V lost 5 bases, and 11 bases had no gene match. There are 16 residues in the CDR3. CDR3 coding DNA: TGTGCCAGCAGTCCCCGGGACAGGGGAAAGGGGACTGAAGCTTTCTTT. Encoded protein: CASSPRDRGKGTEAFF.

The V gene is TRBV29-1, the J gene TRBJ1-2; D is perhaps TRBD1 (6 bases). CDR3 size: 12 residues. V was trimmed by 0 bases and J by 8 bases, leaving 10 bases between them. In germline, CDR1 is SQVTM, CDR2 ANQGSEA. For the CDR3, the DNA is TGCAGCGTTGAAGAACAGGGTCGGGGCTACACCTTC. Its translation: CSVEEQGRGYTF.

The rearrangement joins TRBV2 to TRBJ2-4; TRBD1 matches 8 bases. Germline values: CDR1 SNHLY, CDR2 FYNNEI. The ends lost 3 bases at V and 6 bases at J; junction bases unmatched: 7. The CDR3 has 15 residues. This CDR3 reads CASSETGVGRNIQYF. The CDR3 DNA reads TGTGCCAGCAGTGAGACAGGGGTTGGGAGAAACATTCAGTACTTC.

This clonotype came up once. The chain links TRBV4-2 to TRBJ2-7; D is perhaps TRBD2 (7 bases). The CDR3 spans 18 residues. CDR1 is LGHNA and CDR2 is YNFKEQ in the germline V gene. The V and J ends lost 0 bases and 5 bases respectively, with 23 bases between them. The CDR3 region has the DNA TGTGCCAGCAGCCAAGAGATGGCGGGGGCATCCCTTTACGACGAGCAGTACTTC. As protein: CASSQEMAGASLYDEQYF.

The chain uses TRBV20-1 and TRBJ2-4, with D unclear. The V gene's germline CDR1 is DFQATT and CDR2 SNEGSKA (reference sequence). V lost 0 bases to trimming and J lost 7 bases, with 10 bases between them. This CDR3 contains 13 residues. CDR3 sequence reads: CSARDPPRNIQYF. Written as DNA, the CDR3 is TGCAGTGCTAGAGATCCCCCGCGGAACATTCAGTACTTC.

This chain connects TRBV4-1 to TRBJ2-3; a weak D match, TRBD1 (6 bases). Germline CDR1 is MGHRA and CDR2 is YSYEKL. The CDR3 sequence is 18 residues long. V lost 2 bases, J lost 4 bases, and 22 bases lay in between. CDR3 DNA sequence: TGCGCCAGCAGCCAACCACCCCTCCGGCAGGGGAGTTCAGATACGCAGTATTTT. This sequence encodes CASSQPPLRQGSSDTQYF.

J is TRBJ1-1 and V is TRBV7-8, with 10 bases aligning to TRBD1. In germline, CDR1 is SGHVS, CDR2 FQNEAQ. This CDR3 has 15 residues. V was pared by 0 bases and J by 6 bases, with 4 bases of the junction left unmatched. The CDR3 loop reads CASSLARTGGSEAFF. The CDR3 bases are TGTGCCAGCAGCTTAGCACGGACAGGGGGATCTGAAGCTTTCTTT.

The rearrangement links TRBV18 to TRBJ2-7; TRBD1 aligns across 7 bases. V was pared by 4 bases and J by 4 bases, with 4 bases of the junction left unmatched. Germline V CDR1 and CDR2: KGHSH, LQKENI. This CDR3 comprises 13 residues. The CDR3 protein is CASSRAQGYEQYF. CDR3 sequence (DNA): TGTGCCAGCTCACGCGCACAGGGGTACGAGCAGTACTTC. Complete variable domain (other parts from reference TRBV18 and TRBJ2-7): NAGVMQNPRHLVRRRGQEARLRCSPMKGHSHVYWYRQLPEEGLKFMVYLQKENIIDESGMPKERFSAEFPKEGPSILRIQQVVRGDSAAYFCASSRAQGYEQYFGPGTRLTVT.

The V and J genes are TRBV20-1 and TRBJ2-4; 7 bases map to TRBD1. J was trimmed by 9 bases and V by 2 bases; bases with no gene match: 10. This CDR3 spans 14 amino acids. The germline CDR1 and CDR2 sequences are DFQATT and SNEGSKA (reference sequence). Here the CDR3 reads CSARPRQGRAIQYF. As DNA, the CDR3 is TGCAGTGCTAGACCCAGACAGGGTCGGGCCATTCAGTACTTC.

This clonotype appeared once. V usage is TRBV4-1 and J usage is TRBJ2-3, with D possibly TRBD1 on 6 matching bases. V lost 0 bases and J 2 bases, leaving 9 bases between the germline ends. CDR3 size: 15 residues. CDR1 and CDR2 (germline): MGHRA, YSYEKL. The CDR3 loop reads CASSQESGVTDTQYF. CDR3 coding DNA: TGCGCCAGCAGCCAAGAATCAGGGGTCACAGATACGCAGTATTTT.

There are a few counts of this clonotype. The chain links TRBV9 to TRBJ2-7; tentatively, D is TRBD2 (5 bases). CDR1 is SGDLS and CDR2 is YYNGEE in the germline V gene. The CDR3 is 9 residues long. Trimming shortened V by 6 bases and J by 12 bases, and 10 bases separated the two germline ends. CDR3 amino acids: CASNTEGYF. The CDR3 DNA reads TGTGCCAGCAATACTGAGGGGTACTTC.

At least ten counts were recorded for this clonotype. The rearrangement joins TRBV21-1 to TRBJ1-1. TRBV21-1 is assigned pseudogene status. The CDR3 is made up of 15 amino acids. CDR3 region: CASSKVRGKNTEAFF. As DNA, the CDR3 is TGTGCCAGCAGCAAAGTGCGCGGGAAGAACACTGAAGCTTTCTTT.

The V gene is TRBV10-3, the J gene TRBJ2-5; D is tentatively TRBD1 or TRBD2 (5 bases each). Trimming left V 3 bases short and J 2 bases short, with 16 bases between. The CDR3 totals 16 residues. Germline CDR1 reads ENHRY; CDR2 reads SYGVKD. The CDR3 DNA reads TGTGCCATCAGTGACCCGGGGCGAGGGGAACAAGAGACCCAGTACTTC. This encodes CAISDPGRGEQETQYF.

This clonotype was counted a few times. V usage is TRBV4-3 and J usage is TRBJ2-1; TRBD2 matches at 7 bases. The CDR3 is 17 residues long. Germline values: CDR1 LGHNA, CDR2 YSLEER. The trim removed 0 bases at V and 4 bases at J, leaving 9 bases unmatched. Written as DNA, the CDR3 is TGCGCCAGCAGCCAAGATCATGGGGCTAGCGGTTACAATGAGCAGTTCTTC. It translates to CASSQDHGASGYNEQFF.

This clonotype occurred a few times. V usage is TRBV29-1 and J usage is TRBJ2-1; D unresolved. The CDR3 runs 15 residues. Trimming removed 0 bases at V and 5 bases at J, with 14 bases between. CDR1 and CDR2 (germline): SQVTM, ANQGSEA. The CDR3 loop is CSVEDLARPNNEQFF. In DNA, the CDR3 is TGCAGCGTTGAAGATCTCGCCCGGCCAAACAATGAGCAGTTCTTC.